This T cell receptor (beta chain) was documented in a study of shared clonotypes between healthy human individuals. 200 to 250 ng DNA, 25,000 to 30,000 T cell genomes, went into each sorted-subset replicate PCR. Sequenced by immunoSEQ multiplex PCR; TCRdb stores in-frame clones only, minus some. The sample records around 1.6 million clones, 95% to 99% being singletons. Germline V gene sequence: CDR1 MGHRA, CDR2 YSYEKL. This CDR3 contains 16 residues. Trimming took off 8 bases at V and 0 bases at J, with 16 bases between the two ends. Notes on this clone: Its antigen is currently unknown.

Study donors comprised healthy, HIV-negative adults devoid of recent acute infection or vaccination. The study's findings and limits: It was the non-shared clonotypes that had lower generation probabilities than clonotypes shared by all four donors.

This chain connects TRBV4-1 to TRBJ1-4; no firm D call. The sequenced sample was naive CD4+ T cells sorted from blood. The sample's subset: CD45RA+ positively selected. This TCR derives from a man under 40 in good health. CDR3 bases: TGCGCCAGCGGACCTCTGACGATGGCAACTAATGAAAAACTGTTTTTT. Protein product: CASGPLTMATNEKLFF.